Shown below are 30 T cell receptor beta chains from a single sample sequenced in a study of OX40 agonist ivuxolimab in advanced cancers. Only in-frame clones appear in the TCRdb table, and some are missing; sequencing was by immunoSEQ multiplex PCR. The repertoire holds under 65,000 clones, with roughly 90% as singletons. The specimen was CD4+ or CD8+ T cells sorted from blood, collected in a trial of the OX40 agonist ivuxolimab. These TCRs come from an adult with an advanced solid tumor such as melanoma, head and neck, liver or kidney cancer.

This clone was counted only a few times. The chain is built from TRBV7-9 and TRBJ1-1, with no clear D. The CDR3 totals 12 residues. V dropped 3 bases and J dropped 3 bases, with 5 bases sitting between them. The germline V gene encodes CDR1 SEHNR and CDR2 FQNEAQ (reference sequence). The DNA for the CDR3 is TGTGCCAGCAGCTTTGGGGACACTGAAGCTTTCTTT. Amino acid sequence: CASSFGDTEAFF. Filled out from reference TRBV7-9 and TRBJ1-1, the complete variable domain reads DTGVSQNPRHKITKRGQNVTFRCDPISEHNRLYWYRQTLGQGPEFLTYFQNEAQLEKSRLLSDRFSAERPKGSFSTLEIQRTEQGDSAMYLCASSFGDTEAFFGQGTRLTVV.

This chain links TRBV20-1 with TRBJ1-1, with D hard to call. Germline CDR1 is DFQATT and CDR2 is SNEGSKA (reference sequence). The length of the CDR3 is 11 residues. Deletions cut 2 bases from V and 3 bases from J, with 4 bases between. DNA for the CDR3: TGCAGTGCTAGAATCTACACTGAAGCTTTCTTT. The encoded protein is CSARIYTEAFF.

The chain joins TRBV11-3 to TRBJ2-2; D might be TRBD1 (6 bases). In germline, CDR1 is SGHNT, CDR2 YENEEA. This CDR3 is built from 16 residues. V lost 4 bases to trimming and J lost 4 bases, with 16 bases between them. The CDR3 coding sequence is TGTGCCAGCAGCTCCCGGACAGACTTGAGCACCGGGGAGCTGTTTTTT. Protein: CASSSRTDLSTGELFF.

The genes are TRBV27 and TRBJ1-2; the D is unclear. Trimming removed 5 bases at V and 5 bases at J, with 18 bases between. The CDR3 consists of 15 residues. The germline V gene encodes CDR1 MNHEY and CDR2 SMNVEV (reference sequence). This chain's CDR3 is CASSQVGGVAYGYTF. DNA of the CDR3: TGTGCCAGCAGTCAGGTCGGTGGGGTTGCTTATGGCTACACCTTC.

This chain joins TRBV5-6 and TRBJ1-1; D is ambiguous. Germline CDR1 and CDR2: SGHDT and YYEEEE. The CDR3 contains 11 residues. The V and J ends lost 0 bases and 8 bases respectively, with 5 bases between them. The CDR3 DNA follows: TGTGCCAGCAGCTTGGGAAGAGAAGCTTTCTTT. Translation: CASSLGREAFF.

The rearrangement links TRBV6-1 to TRBJ1-1; possible D gene TRBD1, 5 bases. Per germline, CDR1 MNHNS and CDR2 SASEGT. V shed 6 bases and J shed 4 bases, with 12 bases lying between them. The CDR3 runs 13 residues. CDR3 protein: CASSQGSLTEAFF. The CDR3 nucleotides are TGTGCCAGCAGCCAGGGATCCCTCACTGAAGCTTTCTTT.

CDR3 bases: TGCGCCAGCAGCACGGGACGCCTGATGAACACTGAAGCTTTCTTT. Its protein is CASSTGRLMNTEAFF. V is TRBV5-1 and J is TRBJ1-1; possible D gene TRBD1, 5 bases. Germline V lookup: CDR1 SGHRS, CDR2 YFSETQ. The CDR3 covers 15 residues. V gave up 4 bases and J gave up 0 bases, with 13 bases separating them.

This clone was found once. The rearrangement joins TRBV7-9 to TRBJ2-1; 9 bases align to TRBD1. V was clipped by 5 bases and J by 6 bases; unmatched bases: 8. This CDR3 comprises 15 residues. Germline V gives CDR1 SEHNR, CDR2 FQNEAQ (reference sequence). The CDR3 is CASSGDRVKLNEQFF. The CDR3 DNA follows: TGTGCCAGCAGCGGGGACAGGGTAAAGCTCAATGAGCAGTTCTTC.

This sequence joins TRBV7-3 and TRBJ2-3; D call uncertain. Trimming cost V 4 bases and J 6 bases, with 11 bases left between them. Germline CDR1 reads SGHTA; CDR2 reads FQGTGA. This CDR3 spans 13 amino acids. As DNA, the CDR3 is TGTGCCAGCAGCTCCTCGGCAGCGGATACGCAGTATTTT. Its protein product is CASSSSAADTQYF.

J is TRBJ1-1 and V is TRBV13; 9 bases match TRBD1. CDR3 length: 14 residues. Germline lookup yields CDR1 PRHDT and CDR2 FYEKMQ (reference sequence). V was pared by 3 bases and J by 4 bases, with 3 bases of the junction left unmatched. CDR3 amino acids: CASSLRQGVTEAFF. CDR3 coding DNA: TGTGCCAGCAGCTTGAGACAGGGGGTCACTGAAGCTTTCTTT. Based on the CDR3 plus reference TRBV13 and TRBJ1-1, the full variable domain is AAGVIQSPRHLIKEKRETATLKCYPIPRHDTVYWYQQGPGQDPQFLISFYEKMQSDKGSIPDRFSAQQFSDYHSELNMSSLELGDSALYFCASSLRQGVTEAFFGQGTRLTVV.

The CDR3, as DNA: TGTGCCAGCACCGTTATAGCGGGGGGGCGCACTGAAGCTTTCTTT. Residues: CASTVIAGGRTEAFF. V is TRBV5-6 and J is TRBJ1-1; the D gene is possibly TRBD1 (6 bases). The CDR3 runs 15 residues. V lost 6 bases, J lost 4 bases, and 19 bases lay in between. Per the germline V gene, CDR1 is SGHDT and CDR2 is YYEEEE.

This chain uses TRBV4-2 with TRBJ2-5, with 9 bases lining up with TRBD2. The length of the CDR3 is 17 residues. Per germline, CDR1 LGHNA and CDR2 YNFKEQ. V gave up 1 base and J gave up 0 bases; unmatched junction bases: 6. This CDR3 is CASSQASAGGYQETQYF. CDR3 DNA sequence: TGTGCCAGCAGCCAAGCTTCCGCGGGGGGGTACCAAGAGACCCAGTACTTC.

The chain has TRBV2 and TRBJ1-1; 7 nucleotides agree with TRBD1. Germline lookup yields CDR1 SNHLY and CDR2 FYNNEI. This CDR3 has 12 amino acids. V lost 6 bases, J lost 5 bases, and 3 bases stayed unmatched. CDR3 bases: TGTGCCAGCAGAAGACAGGGAACTGAAGCTTTCTTT. Its protein product is CASRRQGTEAFF.

This clone was observed a handful of times. V and J are TRBV6-5 and TRBJ1-1, with D possibly being TRBD1 (6 bases). The CDR3 is 15 residues long. Trimming took off 0 bases at V and 7 bases at J, with 15 bases between the two ends. The germline V gene encodes CDR1 MNHEY and CDR2 SVGAGI. The CDR3 region is CASSYSTYLRGEAFF. The CDR3 DNA follows: TGTGCCAGCAGTTACTCTACATACCTCAGGGGTGAAGCTTTCTTT.

The V call is TRBV13, the J call TRBJ2-7, with no clear D. The germline CDR1 and CDR2 sequences are PRHDT and FYEKMQ (reference sequence). CDR3 length: 14 amino acids. V shed 4 bases and J shed 1 base, with 11 bases lying between them. CDR3 region: CASSYRLESYEQYF. Written as DNA, the CDR3 is TGTGCCAGCAGCTACAGACTCGAGTCCTACGAGCAGTACTTC.

CDR3 loop: CASSNYRGANEKLFF. The CDR3 DNA sequence: TGTGCCAGCAGCAATTACAGGGGAGCTAATGAAAAACTGTTTTTT. The rearrangement uses TRBV13 and TRBJ1-4; 7 nucleotides match TRBD1. There are 15 residues in the CDR3. The germline gives CDR1 PRHDT, CDR2 FYEKMQ (reference sequence). Trimming removed 5 bases from V and 3 bases from J; junction bases left unmatched: 6.

The chain uses TRBV11-2 and TRBJ1-2; D is unresolved. Germline CDR1 is SGHAT and CDR2 is FQNNGV. The CDR3 extends over 13 amino acids. V was clipped by 5 bases and J by 8 bases, with 15 bases between them. The CDR3 loop is CASSRTARWGYTF. The CDR3 DNA reads as TGTGCCAGCAGCCGGACCGCGCGATGGGGCTACACCTTC.

This rearrangement joins TRBV19 to TRBJ2-2, with unresolved D. CDR3 length: 19 residues. Germline-derived CDR1 and CDR2 are LNHDA and SQIVND (reference sequence). The ends were cut back, 0 bases at V and 3 bases at J, with 20 bases in the middle. DNA for the CDR3: TGTGCCAGTAGTATAGATCCTGGACCCTATGGGGTGGACACCGGGGAGCTGTTTTTT. Translated: CASSIDPGPYGVDTGELFF.

The rearrangement uses TRBV10-3 and TRBJ2-3, with TRBD2 matching 16 bases. V was clipped by 10 bases and J by 2 bases; unmatched bases: 6. The germline V gene encodes CDR1 ENHRY and CDR2 SYGVKD. This CDR3 spans 16 amino acids. CDR3 loop: CANSGTSGGVTDTQYF. CDR3 sequence (DNA): TGTGCCAACTCCGGGACTAGCGGGGGGGTCACAGATACGCAGTATTTT.

The rearrangement links TRBV27 to TRBJ2-1, with D perhaps assigned TRBD1 or TRBD2 (5 bases each). V lost 3 bases, J lost 8 bases, and 11 bases lay in between. The germline V gene has CDR1 MNHEY and CDR2 SMNVEV (reference sequence). CDR3 length: 13 amino acids. The CDR3 loop reads CASSLVLGDEQFF. Here the CDR3 DNA reads TGTGCCAGCAGTTTGGTTTTGGGGGATGAGCAGTTCTTC.

The chain employs TRBV19 and TRBJ1-1; D gene uncertain. Between the trimmed V and J ends, which lost 10 bases and 0 bases, there was a span of 15 bases. The length of the CDR3 is 14 residues. Germline values: CDR1 LNHDA, CDR2 SQIVND (reference sequence). Here the CDR3 reads CATLEGNMNTEAFF. The CDR3 DNA sequence: TGTGCCACCCTTGAAGGGAATATGAACACTGAAGCTTTCTTT.

The rearrangement joins TRBV28 to TRBJ2-4, with D possibly matching TRBD1 (5 bases). The germline V gene has CDR1 MDHEN and CDR2 SYDVKM. The CDR3 is 17 residues long. The V gene lost 3 bases and the J gene lost 3 bases, with 18 bases spanning the gap. CDR3 in amino acids: CASSFSDGRVYKNIQYF. As DNA, the CDR3 is TGTGCCAGCAGTTTCTCCGATGGCAGGGTGTACAAAAACATTCAGTACTTC.

The J gene is TRBJ1-1, the V gene TRBV5-1; the D is unclear. The CDR3 is 14 residues long. The V gene's germline CDR1 is SGHRS and CDR2 YFSETQ. V was trimmed by 3 bases and J by 0 bases, leaving 9 bases between them. In DNA form, the CDR3 reads TGCGCCAGCAGCTGGGCTAATCTGAACACTGAAGCTTTCTTT. It yields the protein CASSWANLNTEAFF.

This clone was recorded only once. V and J are TRBV6-5 and TRBJ1-1; no reliable D call. This CDR3 has 14 amino acids. Germline CDR1 MNHEY, CDR2 SVGAGI. Between the trimmed V and J ends, which lost 5 bases and 2 bases, there was a span of 12 bases. CDR3 amino acids: CASSLKTDNTEAFF. The CDR3, as DNA: TGTGCCAGCAGTCTAAAGACGGACAACACTGAAGCTTTCTTT.

This clone was seen a single time. The chain has TRBV19 and TRBJ1-1, with 8 bases matching TRBD1. The junction had 11 bases not matched to a gene; V was cut back by 6 bases and J by 5 bases. The CDR3 has 15 residues. Germline CDR1 reads LNHDA; CDR2 reads SQIVND (reference sequence). The CDR3 bases are TGTGCCAGTAGGGATGAGACAGGGGCAGAAACTGAAGCTTTCTTT. Its translation is CASRDETGAETEAFF.

This rearrangement joins TRBV6-5 to TRBJ1-1; D is undetermined. V shed 3 bases and J shed 5 bases, with 10 bases lying between them. There are 13 residues in the CDR3. Germline CDR1 is MNHEY and CDR2 is SVGAGI. Here the CDR3 reads CASSYIRETEAFF. Written as DNA, the CDR3 is TGTGCCAGCAGTTATATTAGGGAGACTGAAGCTTTCTTT.

DNA for the CDR3: TGCGCCAGCAGCTTGGTCGCCGGATCGGGGGTCCAAGAGACCCAGTACTTC. Translating it yields CASSLVAGSGVQETQYF. The rearrangement uses TRBV5-1 and TRBJ2-5; D is perhaps TRBD2 (6 bases). The CDR3 extends over 17 amino acids. V shed 0 bases and J shed 1 base, with 16 bases lying between them. The germline V gene has CDR1 SGHRS and CDR2 YFSETQ.

The rearrangement uses TRBV6-5 and TRBJ2-3; no clear D gene. This CDR3 is built from 14 residues. Trimming took 3 bases from V and 2 from J, leaving 9 bases between them. Looked up from germline, CDR1 is MNHEY and CDR2 is SVGAGI. CDR3 DNA sequence: TGTGCCAGCAGTTATCAGATAAACACAGATACGCAGTATTTT. Protein sequence: CASSYQINTDTQYF.

This chain joins TRBV1 and TRBJ2-2; TRBD1 is the table's D call and was not checked against the DNA. TRBV1 is tagged as a pseudogene. CDR3 size: 17 residues. CDR3 in amino acids: CTSSQDSGTGDTGELFF. In DNA, the CDR3 is TGCACCAGCAGCCAAGATTCGGGGACAGGGGACACCGGGGAGCTGTTTTTT.

The chain employs TRBV11-2 and TRBJ2-3; D not resolved. The V end lost 1 base, the J end lost 4 bases, and 18 bases lay between the germline ends. The CDR3 covers 17 residues. The germline V gene has CDR1 SGHAT and CDR2 FQNNGV. CDR3 amino acids: CASSLVRLTVTADTQYF. CDR3 nucleotide sequence: TGTGCCAGCAGCTTAGTTAGGCTCACCGTTACGGCAGATACGCAGTATTTT.